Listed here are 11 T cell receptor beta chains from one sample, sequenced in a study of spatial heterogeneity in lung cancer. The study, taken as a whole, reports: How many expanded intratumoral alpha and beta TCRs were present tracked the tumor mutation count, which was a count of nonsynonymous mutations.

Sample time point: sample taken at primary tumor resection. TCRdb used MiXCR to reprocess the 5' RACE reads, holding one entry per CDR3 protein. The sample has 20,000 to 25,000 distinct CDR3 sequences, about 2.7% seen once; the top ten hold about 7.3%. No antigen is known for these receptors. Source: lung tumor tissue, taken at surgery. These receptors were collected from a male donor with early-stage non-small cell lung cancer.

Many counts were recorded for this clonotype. The chain's CDR3 is CASSLDSIYGYTF. The CDR3 coding sequence is TGCGCCAGCAGCTTGGACAGCATCTATGGCTACACCTTC. The chain carries TRBV5-1 and TRBJ1-2; unclear D gene. The CDR3 spans 13 residues. Trimming removed 0 bases from V and 4 bases from J, with 7 bases in between. Germline lookup yields CDR1 SGHRS and CDR2 YFSETQ.

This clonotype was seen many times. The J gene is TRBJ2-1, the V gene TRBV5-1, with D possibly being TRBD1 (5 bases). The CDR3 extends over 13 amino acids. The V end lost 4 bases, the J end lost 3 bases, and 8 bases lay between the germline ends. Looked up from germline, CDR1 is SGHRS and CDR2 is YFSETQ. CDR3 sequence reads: CASSPQGYNEQFF. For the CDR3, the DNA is TGCGCCAGCAGCCCTCAGGGCTACAATGAGCAGTTCTTC.

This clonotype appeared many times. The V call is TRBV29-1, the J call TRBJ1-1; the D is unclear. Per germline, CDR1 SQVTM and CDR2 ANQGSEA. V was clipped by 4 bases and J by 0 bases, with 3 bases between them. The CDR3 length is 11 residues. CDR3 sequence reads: CSVVLNTEAFF. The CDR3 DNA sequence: TGCAGCGTTGTCCTGAACACTGAAGCTTTCTTT.

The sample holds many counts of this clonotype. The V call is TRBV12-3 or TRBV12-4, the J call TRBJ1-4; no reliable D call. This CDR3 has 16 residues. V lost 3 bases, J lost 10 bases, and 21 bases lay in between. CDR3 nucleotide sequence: TGTGCCAGCAGTTTGCACAGCCTCCTTTCGTATGGAAAACTGTTTTTT. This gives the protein CASSLHSLLSYGKLFF.

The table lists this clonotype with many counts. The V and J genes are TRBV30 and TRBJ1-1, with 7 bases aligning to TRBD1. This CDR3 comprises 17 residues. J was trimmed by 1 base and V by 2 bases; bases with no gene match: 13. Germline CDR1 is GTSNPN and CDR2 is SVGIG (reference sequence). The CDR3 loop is CAWSLYSFGTANTEAFF. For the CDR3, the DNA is TGTGCCTGGAGTCTCTATTCGTTTGGGACAGCGAACACTGAAGCTTTCTTT. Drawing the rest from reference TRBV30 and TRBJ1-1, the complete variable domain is SQTIHQWPATLVQPVGSPLSLECTVEGTSNPNLYWYRQAAGRGLQLLFYSVGIGQISSEVPQNLSASRPQDRQFILSSKKLLLSDSGFYLCAWSLYSFGTANTEAFFGQGTRLTVV.

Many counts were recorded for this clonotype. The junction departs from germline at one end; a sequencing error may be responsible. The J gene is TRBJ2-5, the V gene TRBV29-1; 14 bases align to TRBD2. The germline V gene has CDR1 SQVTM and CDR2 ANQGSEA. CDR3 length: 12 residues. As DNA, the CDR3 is TGCAGCGCGGGACTAGCGGGAGACCTCCAGGACTTC. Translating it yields CSAGLAGDLQDF.

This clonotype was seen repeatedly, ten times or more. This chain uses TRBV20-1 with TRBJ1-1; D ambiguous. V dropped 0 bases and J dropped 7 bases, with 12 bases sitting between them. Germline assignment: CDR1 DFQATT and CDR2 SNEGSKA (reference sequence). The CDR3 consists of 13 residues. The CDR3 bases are TGCAGTGCTAGAGATCTAGTGTTCAGTGAAGCTTTCTTT. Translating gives CSARDLVFSEAFF.

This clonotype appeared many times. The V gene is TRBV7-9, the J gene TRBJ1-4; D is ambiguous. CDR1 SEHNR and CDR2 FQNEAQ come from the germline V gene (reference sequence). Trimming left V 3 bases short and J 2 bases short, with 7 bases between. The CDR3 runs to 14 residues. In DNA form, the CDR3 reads TGTGCCAGCAGCTTCACGGAGACTAATGAAAAACTGTTTTTT. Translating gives CASSFTETNEKLFF.

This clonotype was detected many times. The CDR3 sequence is CAISEWDGAYEQYF. The CDR3 nucleotides are TGTGCCATCAGTGAGTGGGACGGAGCCTACGAGCAGTACTTC. This chain links TRBV10-3 with TRBJ2-7; the D call may be TRBD1 or TRBD2 (5 bases each). Germline V gene data show CDR1 as ENHRY and CDR2 as SYGVKD. The CDR3 spans 14 residues. V lost 1 base and J 2 bases, leaving 9 bases between the germline ends.

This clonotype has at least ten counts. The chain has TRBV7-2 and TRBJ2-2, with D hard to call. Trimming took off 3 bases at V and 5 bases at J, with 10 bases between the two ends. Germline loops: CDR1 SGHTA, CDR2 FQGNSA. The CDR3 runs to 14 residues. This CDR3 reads CASSFMGATGELFF. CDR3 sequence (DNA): TGTGCCAGCAGCTTCATGGGTGCGACCGGGGAGCTGTTTTTT.

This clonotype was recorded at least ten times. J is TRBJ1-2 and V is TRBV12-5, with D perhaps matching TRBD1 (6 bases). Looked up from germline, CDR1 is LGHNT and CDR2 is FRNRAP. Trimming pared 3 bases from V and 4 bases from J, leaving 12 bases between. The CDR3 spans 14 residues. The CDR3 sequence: CASGLGGHGYGYTF. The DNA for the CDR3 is TGTGCTAGTGGTTTAGGGGGGCATGGCTATGGCTACACCTTC. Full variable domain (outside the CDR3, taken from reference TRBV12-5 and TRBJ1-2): DARVTQTPRHKVTEMGQEVTMRCQPILGHNTVFWYRQTMMQGLELLAYFRNRAPLDDSGMPKDRFSAEMPDATLATLKIQPSEPRDSAVYFCASGLGGHGYGYTFGSGTRLTVV.